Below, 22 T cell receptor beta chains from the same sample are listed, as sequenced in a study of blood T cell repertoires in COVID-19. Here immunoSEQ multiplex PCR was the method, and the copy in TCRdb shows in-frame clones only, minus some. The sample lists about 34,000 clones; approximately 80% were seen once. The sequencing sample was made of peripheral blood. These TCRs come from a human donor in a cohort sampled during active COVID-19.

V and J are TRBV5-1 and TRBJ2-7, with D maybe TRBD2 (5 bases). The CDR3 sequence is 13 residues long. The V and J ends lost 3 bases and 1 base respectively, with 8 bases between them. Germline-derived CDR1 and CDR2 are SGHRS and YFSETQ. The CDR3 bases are TGCGCCAGCAGCTACGGGGTGTCCTACGAGCAGTACTTC. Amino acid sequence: CASSYGVSYEQYF.

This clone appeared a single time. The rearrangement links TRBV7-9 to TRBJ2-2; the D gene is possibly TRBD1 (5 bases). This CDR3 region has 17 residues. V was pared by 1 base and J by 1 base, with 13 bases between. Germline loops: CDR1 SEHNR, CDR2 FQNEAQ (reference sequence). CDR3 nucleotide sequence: TGTGCCAGCAGCTTAGGCCAACACAGGAAGAACACCGGGGAGCTGTTTTTT. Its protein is CASSLGQHRKNTGELFF.

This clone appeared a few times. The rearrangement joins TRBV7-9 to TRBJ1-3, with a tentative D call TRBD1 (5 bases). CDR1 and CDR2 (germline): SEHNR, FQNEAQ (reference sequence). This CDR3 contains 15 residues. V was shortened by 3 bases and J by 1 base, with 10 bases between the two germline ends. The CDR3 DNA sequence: TGTGCCAGCAGCTTGTCCCGGGGGTCTGGAAACACCATATATTTT. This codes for CASSLSRGSGNTIYF.

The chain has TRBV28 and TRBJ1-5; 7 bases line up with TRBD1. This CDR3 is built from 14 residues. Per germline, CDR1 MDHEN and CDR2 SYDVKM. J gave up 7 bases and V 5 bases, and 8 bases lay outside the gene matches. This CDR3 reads CASSTGEVWQPQHF. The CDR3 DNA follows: TGTGCCAGCAGTACAGGGGAAGTTTGGCAGCCCCAGCATTTT.

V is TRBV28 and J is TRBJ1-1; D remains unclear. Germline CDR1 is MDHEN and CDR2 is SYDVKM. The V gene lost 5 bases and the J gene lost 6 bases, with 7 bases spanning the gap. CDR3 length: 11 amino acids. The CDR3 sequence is CASSLRSEAFF. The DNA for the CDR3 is TGTGCCAGCAGTCTTAGATCTGAAGCTTTCTTT.

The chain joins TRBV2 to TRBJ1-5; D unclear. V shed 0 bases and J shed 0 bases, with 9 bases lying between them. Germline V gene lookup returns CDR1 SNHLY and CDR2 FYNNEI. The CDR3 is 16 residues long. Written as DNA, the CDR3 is TGTGCCAGCAGTGAAGCGCGTCGTCGTAGCAATCAGCCCCAGCATTTT. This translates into CASSEARRRSNQPQHF.

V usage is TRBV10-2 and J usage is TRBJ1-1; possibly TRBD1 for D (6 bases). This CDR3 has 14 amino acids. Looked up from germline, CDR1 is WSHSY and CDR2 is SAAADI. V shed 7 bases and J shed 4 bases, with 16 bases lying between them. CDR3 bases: TGCGCCAGCACGGACAGAGCCGGTGCCACTGAAGCTTTCTTT. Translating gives CASTDRAGATEAFF.

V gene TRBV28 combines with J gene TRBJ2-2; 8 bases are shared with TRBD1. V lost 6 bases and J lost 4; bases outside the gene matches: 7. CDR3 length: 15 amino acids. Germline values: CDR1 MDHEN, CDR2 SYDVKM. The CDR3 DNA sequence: TGTGCCAGCAGCCTGACAGGGGTTGTCACCGGGGAGCTGTTTTTT. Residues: CASSLTGVVTGELFF. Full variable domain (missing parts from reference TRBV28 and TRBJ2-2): DVKVTQSSRYLVKRTGEKVFLECVQDMDHENMFWYRQDPGLGLRLIYFSYDVKMKEKGDIPEGYSVSREKKERFSLILESASTNQTSMYLCASSLTGVVTGELFFGEGSRLTVL.

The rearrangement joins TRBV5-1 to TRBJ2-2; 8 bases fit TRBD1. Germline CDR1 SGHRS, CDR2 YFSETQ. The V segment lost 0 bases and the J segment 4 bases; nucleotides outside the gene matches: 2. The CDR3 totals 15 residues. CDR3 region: CASSLVQGATGELFF. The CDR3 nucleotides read TGCGCCAGCAGCTTGGTTCAGGGGGCCACCGGGGAGCTGTTTTTT.

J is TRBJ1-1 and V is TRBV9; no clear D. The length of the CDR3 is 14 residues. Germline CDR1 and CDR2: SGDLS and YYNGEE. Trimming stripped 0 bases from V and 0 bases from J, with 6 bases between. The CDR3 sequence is CASSVAYMNTEAFF. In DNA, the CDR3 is TGTGCCAGCAGCGTAGCCTATATGAACACTGAAGCTTTCTTT.

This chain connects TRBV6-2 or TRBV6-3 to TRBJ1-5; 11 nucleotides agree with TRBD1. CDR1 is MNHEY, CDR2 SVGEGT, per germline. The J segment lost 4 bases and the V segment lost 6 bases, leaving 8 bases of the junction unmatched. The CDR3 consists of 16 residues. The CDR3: CASRPSGTGGNQPQHF. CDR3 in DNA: TGTGCCAGCAGGCCTTCCGGGACAGGGGGAAATCAGCCCCAGCATTTT.

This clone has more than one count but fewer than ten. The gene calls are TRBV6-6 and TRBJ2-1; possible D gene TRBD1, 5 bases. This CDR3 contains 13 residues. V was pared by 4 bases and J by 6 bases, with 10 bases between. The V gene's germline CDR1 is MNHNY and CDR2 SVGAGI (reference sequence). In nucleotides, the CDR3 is TGTGCCAGCAGTTTTGGACACTCCAATGAGCAGTTCTTC. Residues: CASSFGHSNEQFF.

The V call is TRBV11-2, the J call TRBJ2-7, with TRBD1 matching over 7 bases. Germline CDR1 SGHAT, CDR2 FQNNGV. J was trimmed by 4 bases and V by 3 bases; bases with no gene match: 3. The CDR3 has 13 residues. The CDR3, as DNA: TGTGCCAGCAGCTTGGACAGGCCTTACGAGCAGTACTTC. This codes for CASSLDRPYEQYF.

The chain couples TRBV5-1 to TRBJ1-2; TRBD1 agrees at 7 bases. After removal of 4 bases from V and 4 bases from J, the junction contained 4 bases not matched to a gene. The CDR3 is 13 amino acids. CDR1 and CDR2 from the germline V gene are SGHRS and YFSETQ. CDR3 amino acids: CASSGTDTYGYTF. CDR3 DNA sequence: TGCGCCAGCAGCGGGACAGATACCTATGGCTACACCTTC.

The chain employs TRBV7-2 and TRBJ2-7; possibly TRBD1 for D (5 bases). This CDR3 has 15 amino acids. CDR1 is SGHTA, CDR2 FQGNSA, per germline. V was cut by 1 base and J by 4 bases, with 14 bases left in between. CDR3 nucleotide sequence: TGTGCCAGCAGCTTAGGGTCAGGGTTTCGGTACGAGCAGTACTTC. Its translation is CASSLGSGFRYEQYF.

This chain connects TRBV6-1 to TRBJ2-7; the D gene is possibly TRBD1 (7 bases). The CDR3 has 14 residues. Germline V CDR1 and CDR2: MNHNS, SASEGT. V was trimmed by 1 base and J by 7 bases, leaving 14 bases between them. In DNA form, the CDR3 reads TGTGCCAGCAGTGAAGTAAGCAGGGGGAGGGAGCAGTACTTC. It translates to CASSEVSRGREQYF.

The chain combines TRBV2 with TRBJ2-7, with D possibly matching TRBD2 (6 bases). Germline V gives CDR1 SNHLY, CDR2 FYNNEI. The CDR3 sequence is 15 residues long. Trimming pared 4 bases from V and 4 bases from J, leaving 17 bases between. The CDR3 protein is CASSGGQRRDYEQYF. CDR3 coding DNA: TGTGCCAGCAGTGGGGGTCAGAGGAGGGATTACGAGCAGTACTTC.

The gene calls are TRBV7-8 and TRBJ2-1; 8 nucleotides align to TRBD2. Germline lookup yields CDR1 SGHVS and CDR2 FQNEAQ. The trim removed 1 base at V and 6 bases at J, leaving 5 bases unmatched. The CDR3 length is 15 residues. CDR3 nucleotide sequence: TGTGCCAGCAGCTTAGGAGCGGGAGTTCGCAATGAGCAGTTCTTC. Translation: CASSLGAGVRNEQFF. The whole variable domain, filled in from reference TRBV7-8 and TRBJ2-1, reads GAGVSQSPRYKVAKRGQDVALRCDPISGHVSLFWYQQALGQGPEFLTYFQNEAQLDKSGLPSDRFFAERPEGSVSTLKIQRTQQEDSAVYLCASSLGAGVRNEQFFGPGTRLTVL.

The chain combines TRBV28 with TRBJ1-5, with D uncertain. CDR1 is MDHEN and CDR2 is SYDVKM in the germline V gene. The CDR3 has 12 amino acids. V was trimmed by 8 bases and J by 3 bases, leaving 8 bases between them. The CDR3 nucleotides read TGTGCCAGCGGGCCGACCAATCAGCCCCAGCATTTT. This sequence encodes CASGPTNQPQHF.

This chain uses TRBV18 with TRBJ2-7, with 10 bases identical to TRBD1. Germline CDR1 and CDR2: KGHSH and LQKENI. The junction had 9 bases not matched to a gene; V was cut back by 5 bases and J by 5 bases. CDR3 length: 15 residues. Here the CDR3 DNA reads TGTGCCAGCTCAACCCGGGGACAGGGGTTAAACGAGCAGTACTTC. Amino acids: CASSTRGQGLNEQYF.

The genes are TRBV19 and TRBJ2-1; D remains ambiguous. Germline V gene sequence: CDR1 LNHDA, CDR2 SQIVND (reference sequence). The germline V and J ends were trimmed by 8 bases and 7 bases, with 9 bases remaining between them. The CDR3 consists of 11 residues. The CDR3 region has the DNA TGTGCCAGTCGACGAGGTAATGAGCAGTTCTTC. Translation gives CASRRGNEQFF.

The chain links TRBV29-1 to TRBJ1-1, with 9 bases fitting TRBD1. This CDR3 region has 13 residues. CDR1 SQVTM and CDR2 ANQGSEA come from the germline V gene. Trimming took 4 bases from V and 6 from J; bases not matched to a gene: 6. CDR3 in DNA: TGCAGCGTTGGGGACAGGGTATGGGCTGAAGCTTTCTTT. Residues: CSVGDRVWAEAFF.